The clone carrying this T cell receptor beta chain was detected once. The data were taken from a study of blood T cell repertoires in COVID-19. The overall study: Samples came from the United States, Italy and Spain, spanning acute and convalescent COVID-19.

The CDR3 runs 14 residues. The germline CDR1 and CDR2 sequences are SGHTA and FQGNSA. V was trimmed by 3 bases and J by 4 bases, leaving 12 bases between them. TCRdb keeps only in-frame clones here, not all; method: immunoSEQ multiplex PCR. The sample has 230,000 or so clones, around 80% seen once. This rearrangement joins TRBV7-2 to TRBJ2-5, with D maybe TRBD2 (5 bases). The sequenced sample consisted of peripheral blood. This TCR was recovered from a man aged 40-49 years with active or convalescent COVID-19. Here the CDR3 DNA reads TGTGCCAGCAGCTTTTGGCTAGCTCGAGAGACCCAGTACTTC. This sequence encodes CASSFWLARETQYF.